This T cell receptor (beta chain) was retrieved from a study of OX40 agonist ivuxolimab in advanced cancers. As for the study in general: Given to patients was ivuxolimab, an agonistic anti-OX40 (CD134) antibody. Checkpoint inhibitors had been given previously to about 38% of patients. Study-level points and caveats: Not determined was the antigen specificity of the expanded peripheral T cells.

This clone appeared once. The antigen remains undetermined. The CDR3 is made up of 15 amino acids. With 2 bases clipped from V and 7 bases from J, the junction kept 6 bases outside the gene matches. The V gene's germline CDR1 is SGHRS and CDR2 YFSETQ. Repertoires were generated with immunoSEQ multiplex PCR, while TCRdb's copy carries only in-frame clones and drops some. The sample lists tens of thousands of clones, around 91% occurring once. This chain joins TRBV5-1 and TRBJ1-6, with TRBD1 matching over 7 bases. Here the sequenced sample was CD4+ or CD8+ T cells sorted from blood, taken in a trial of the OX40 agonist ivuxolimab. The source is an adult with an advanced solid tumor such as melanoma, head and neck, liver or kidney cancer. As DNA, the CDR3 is TGCGCCAGCAGCTTCTCCGGGACAGCGAATTCACCCCTCCACTTT. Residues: CASSFSGTANSPLHF. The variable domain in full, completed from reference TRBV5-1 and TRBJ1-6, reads KAGVTQTPRYLIKTRGQQVTLSCSPISGHRSVSWYQQTPGQGLQFLFEYFSETQRNKGNFPGRFSGRQFSNSRSEMNVSTLELGDSALYLCASSFSGTANSPLHFGNGTRLTVT.